The entry that follows covers one T cell receptor (beta chain) sequence. The data were taken from a study of blood T cell repertoires in COVID-19. This table comes from immunoSEQ multiplex PCR, and its TCRdb copy is limited to in-frame clones, with some not included. Of around 200,000 clones listed, about 88% are singletons. This CDR3 is 15 amino acids long. V was pared by 0 bases and J by 1 base, with 9 bases between. Germline V gene lookup returns CDR1 ENHRY and CDR2 SYGVKD. The V and J genes are TRBV10-3 and TRBJ1-1; perhaps TRBD1 as D (6 bases). This sequence originates from a woman aged 25 to 39 who had been exposed to COVID-19. Sequencing was performed on PBMCs or T cells enriched from blood (not recorded which). The CDR3 is CAISESWTENTEAFF. For the CDR3, the DNA is TGTGCCATCAGTGAGTCGTGGACAGAGAACACTGAAGCTTTCTTT.